The 10 T cell receptor beta chains below all came from one sample that was sequenced in a study of spatial heterogeneity in lung cancer. A single record per CDR3 protein comes from TCRdb applying MiXCR to the 5' RACE reads. This table holds approximately 43,000 distinct CDR3 sequences, roughly 10% found once. Specified time point: blood at routine non-recurrence follow-up after resection. The source was PBMCs, collected at follow-up. All receptors come from a female donor with early-stage non-small cell lung cancer.

In its sample, this clonotype was seen many times. The V and J genes are TRBV28 and TRBJ2-6; TRBD1 agrees at 9 bases. This CDR3 has 19 amino acids. The ends lost 1 base at V and 0 bases at J; junction bases unmatched: 7. Germline lookup yields CDR1 MDHEN and CDR2 SYDVKM. This CDR3 reads CASSLLGTGLSSGANVLTF. The CDR3 DNA follows: TGTGCCAGCAGTTTATTGGGGACAGGGTTAAGCTCTGGGGCCAACGTCCTGACTTTC.

This clonotype was recorded many times. The genes are TRBV12-3 or TRBV12-4 and TRBJ1-3; D not certain. This CDR3 comprises 16 residues. V was shortened by 3 bases and J by 0 bases, with 12 bases between the two germline ends. CDR3 loop: CASSFDASNSGNTIYF. CDR3 nucleotide sequence: TGTGCCAGCAGTTTTGACGCCTCAAACTCTGGAAACACCATATATTTT.

The chain employs TRBV7-3 and TRBJ2-3; D unclear. Trimming removed 2 bases at V and 0 bases at J, with 6 bases between. The V gene's germline CDR1 is SGHTA and CDR2 FQGTGA. The CDR3 loop spans 14 amino acids. CDR3: CASSLGVSTDTQYF. CDR3 DNA sequence: TGTGCCAGCAGCTTAGGTGTTAGCACAGATACGCAGTATTTT.

This clonotype is labeled as medium-sized. The chain links TRBV20-1 to TRBJ2-7; D gene unclear. The CDR3 runs 15 residues. V was trimmed by 3 bases and J by 4 bases, leaving 19 bases between them. Per germline, CDR1 DFQATT and CDR2 SNEGSKA (reference sequence). DNA of the CDR3: TGCAGTGCTAGGGCCGCCCGGACGCCATCGTACGAGCAGTACTTC. Its translation: CSARAARTPSYEQYF.

The chain joins TRBV5-1 to TRBJ2-1; D might be TRBD2 (7 bases). V lost 0 bases and J 9 bases, leaving 16 bases between the germline ends. Germline lookup yields CDR1 SGHRS and CDR2 YFSETQ. This CDR3 comprises 15 residues. The CDR3 DNA reads as TGCGCCAGCAGCTTGGCCTTGGGGGGGCCCAGTGAGCAGTTCTTC. It codes for CASSLALGGPSEQFF.

The table lists this clonotype with a few counts. The V gene is TRBV7-7, the J gene TRBJ2-7; 10 bases map to TRBD1. V lost 4 bases, J lost 6 bases, and 6 bases stayed unmatched. This CDR3 spans 14 amino acids. CDR1 is SSHAT and CDR2 is FNYEAQ in the germline V gene (reference sequence). The CDR3 DNA sequence: TGTGCCAGCAGCTCCTCCGGGACAGGGGCCGAGCAGTACTTC. It yields the protein CASSSSGTGAEQYF.

This clonotype appeared many times. The J gene is TRBJ1-2, the V gene TRBV5-1; TRBD1 matches 7 bases. The germline V gene encodes CDR1 SGHRS and CDR2 YFSETQ. V was pared by 6 bases and J by 3 bases, with 14 bases of the junction left unmatched. The CDR3 covers 16 residues. The CDR3, as DNA: TGCGCCAGCAAACGCTCCCCCTCAGACAGGGACTATGGCTACACCTTC. Translation gives CASKRSPSDRDYGYTF.

In this sample, this clonotype turned up many times. The rearrangement uses TRBV19 and TRBJ2-1; D gene unclear. The CDR3 loop spans 13 amino acids. In germline, CDR1 is LNHDA, CDR2 SQIVND (reference sequence). V lost 5 bases, J lost 8 bases, and 13 bases lay in between. In nucleotides, the CDR3 is TGTGCCAGTAGTCGAATACCTTCCTATGAGCAGTTCTTC. Translation: CASSRIPSYEQFF.

This clonotype has ten or more counts. The V gene is TRBV6-5, the J gene TRBJ2-1, with 7 positions matching TRBD2. The CDR3 contains 15 residues. With 2 bases clipped from V and 9 bases from J, the junction kept 10 bases outside the gene matches. Germline V gene data show CDR1 as MNHEY and CDR2 as SVGAGI. The CDR3 DNA follows: TGTGCCAGCAGTTACCTGGGGAGCGGGGAGGGTGAGCAGTTCTTC. The encoded protein is CASSYLGSGEGEQFF.

This clonotype has more than one count but fewer than ten. V usage is TRBV5-1 and J usage is TRBJ1-2; the match to TRBD1 covers 7 bases. The germline V gene encodes CDR1 SGHRS and CDR2 YFSETQ. The CDR3 has 14 residues. The junction had 3 bases not matched to a gene; V was cut back by 2 bases and J by 2 bases. Here the CDR3 DNA reads TGCGCCAGCAGCTTCCAGGGGGACAACTATGGCTACACCTTC. The encoded protein is CASSFQGDNYGYTF.